The clone carrying this T cell receptor beta chain was seen a few times. Its specificity is unknown. The sample is drawn from a study of cytomegalovirus exposure and HLA in healthy donors. Overall study context: Of over 300 genotyped donors, around 76% clustered with self-reported Caucasian donors.

The PCR had 60 Vbeta and 13 Jbeta primers. Under the authors' procedure: As a later analysis found, there were 82 million or so unique TCR beta chains, of which some 10 million were shared. This table comes from immunoSEQ multiplex PCR, and its TCRdb copy is limited to in-frame clones, with some not included. D and trimming come from the DNA, and the V and J calls and clone size come from that table. The repertoire has about 170,000 clones, approximately 76% of them found once; the top ten carry 5% to 5.5%. Though probably carrying unrecorded immune exposures, donors were nominally healthy at sampling. Findings of the study overall: Presence/absence analyses treated sequencing depth as roughly uniform across donors.

The CDR3 consists of 16 residues. The junction had 10 bases not matched to a gene; V was cut back by 5 bases and J by 2 bases. Germline lookup yields CDR1 LGHNA and CDR2 YNFKEQ. The clonotype comes from a woman younger than 30 in good health and CMV-seropositive. The chain couples TRBV4-2 to TRBJ2-3, with 7 nucleotides matching TRBD1. Input material: PBMCs. The CDR3 DNA reads TGTGCCAGCAGCAGCCGGGACAGAGATTTCACAGATACGCAGTATTTT. Residues: CASSSRDRDFTDTQYF.